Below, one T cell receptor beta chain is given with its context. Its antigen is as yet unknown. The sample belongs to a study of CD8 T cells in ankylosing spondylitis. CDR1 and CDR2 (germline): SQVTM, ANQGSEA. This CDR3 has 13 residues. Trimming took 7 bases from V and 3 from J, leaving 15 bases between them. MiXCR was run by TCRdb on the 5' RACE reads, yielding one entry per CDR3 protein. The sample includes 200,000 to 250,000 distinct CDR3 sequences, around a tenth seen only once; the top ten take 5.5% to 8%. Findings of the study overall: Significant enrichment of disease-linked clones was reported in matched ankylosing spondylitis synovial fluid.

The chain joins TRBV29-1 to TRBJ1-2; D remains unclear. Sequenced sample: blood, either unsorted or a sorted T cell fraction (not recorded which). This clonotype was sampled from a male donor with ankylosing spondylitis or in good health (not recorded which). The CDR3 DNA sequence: TGCAGCGCTCGGGCCCCGGTGGACTATGGCTACACCTTC. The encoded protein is CSARAPVDYGYTF.